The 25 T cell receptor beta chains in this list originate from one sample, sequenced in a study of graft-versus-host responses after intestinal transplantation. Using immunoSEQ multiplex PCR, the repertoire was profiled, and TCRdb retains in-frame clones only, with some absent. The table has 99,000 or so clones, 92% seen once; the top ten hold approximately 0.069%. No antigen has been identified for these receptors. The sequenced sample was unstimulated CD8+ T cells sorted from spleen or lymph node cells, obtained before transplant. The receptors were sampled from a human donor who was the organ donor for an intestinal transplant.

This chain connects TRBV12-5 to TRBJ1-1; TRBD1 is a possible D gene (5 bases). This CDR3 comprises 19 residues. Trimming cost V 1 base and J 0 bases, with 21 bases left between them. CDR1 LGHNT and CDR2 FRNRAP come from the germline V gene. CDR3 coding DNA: TGTGCTAGTGGTTTGGAAATAGTAGGCGACAGCCGACTGAACACTGAAGCTTTCTTT. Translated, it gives CASGLEIVGDSRLNTEAFF.

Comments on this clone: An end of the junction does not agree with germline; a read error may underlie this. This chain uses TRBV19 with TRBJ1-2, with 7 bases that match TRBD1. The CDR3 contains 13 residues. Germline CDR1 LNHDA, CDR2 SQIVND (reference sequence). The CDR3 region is CASSMGTVYGYTF. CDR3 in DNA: TGTGCCAGCAGTATGGGGACAGTCTATGGCTACACCTTC.

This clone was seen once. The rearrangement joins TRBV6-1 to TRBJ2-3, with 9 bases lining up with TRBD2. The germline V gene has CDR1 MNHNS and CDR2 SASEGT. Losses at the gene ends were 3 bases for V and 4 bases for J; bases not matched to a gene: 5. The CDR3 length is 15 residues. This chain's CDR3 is CASSEGGRGPDTQYF. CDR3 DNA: TGTGCCAGCAGTGAGGGCGGGAGGGGTCCAGATACGCAGTATTTT.

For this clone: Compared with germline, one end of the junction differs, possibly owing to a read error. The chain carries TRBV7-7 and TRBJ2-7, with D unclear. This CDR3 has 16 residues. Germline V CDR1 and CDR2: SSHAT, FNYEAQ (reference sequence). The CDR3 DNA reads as TGTGCTAGCAGCTCCAAAACCGCAATACCTATCAACGAGCAGTACTTC. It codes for CASSSKTAIPINEQYF.

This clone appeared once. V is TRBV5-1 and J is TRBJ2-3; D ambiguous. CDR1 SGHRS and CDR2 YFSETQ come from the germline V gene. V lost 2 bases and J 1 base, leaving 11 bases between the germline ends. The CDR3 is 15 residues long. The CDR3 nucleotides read TGCGCCAGCAGCTTCACTATATCCGGCACAGATACGCAGTATTTT. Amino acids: CASSFTISGTDTQYF.

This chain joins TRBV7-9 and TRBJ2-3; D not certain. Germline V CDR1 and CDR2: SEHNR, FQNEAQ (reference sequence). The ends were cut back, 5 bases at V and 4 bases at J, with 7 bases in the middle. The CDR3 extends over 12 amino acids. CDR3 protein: CASSVGADTQYF. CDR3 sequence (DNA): TGTGCCAGCAGCGTAGGCGCAGATACGCAGTATTTT.

The chain's CDR3 is CATSNEQDNYNEQFF. In DNA form, the CDR3 reads TGTGCCACCAGCAATGAACAGGACAACTACAATGAGCAGTTCTTC. The chain links TRBV15 to TRBJ2-1, with TRBD1 as a possible D gene (5 bases). The CDR3 loop spans 15 amino acids. The germline CDR1 and CDR2 sequences are LNHNV and YYDKDF (reference sequence). Deletions cut 4 bases from V and 3 bases from J, with 13 bases between. Together with reference TRBV15 and TRBJ2-1, the CDR3 gives the full variable domain: DAMVIQNPRYQVTQFGKPVTLSCSQTLNHNVMYWYQQKSSQAPKLLFHYYDKDFNNEADTPDNFQSRRPNTSFCFLDIRSPGLGDTAMYLCATSNEQDNYNEQFFGPGTRLTVL.

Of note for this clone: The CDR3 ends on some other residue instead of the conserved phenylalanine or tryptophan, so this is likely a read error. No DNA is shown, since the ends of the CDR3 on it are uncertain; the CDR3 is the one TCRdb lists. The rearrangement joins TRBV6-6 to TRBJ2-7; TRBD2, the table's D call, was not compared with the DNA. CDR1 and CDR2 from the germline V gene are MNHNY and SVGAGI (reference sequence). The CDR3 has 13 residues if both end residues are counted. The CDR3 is CASSYSLAGAPYI.

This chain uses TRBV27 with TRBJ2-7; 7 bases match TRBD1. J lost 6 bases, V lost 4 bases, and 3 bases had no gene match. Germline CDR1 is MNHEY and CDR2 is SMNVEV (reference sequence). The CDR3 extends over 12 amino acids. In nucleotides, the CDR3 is TGTGCCAGCAGTTCCACAGGGGCCGAGCAGTACTTC. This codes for CASSSTGAEQYF.

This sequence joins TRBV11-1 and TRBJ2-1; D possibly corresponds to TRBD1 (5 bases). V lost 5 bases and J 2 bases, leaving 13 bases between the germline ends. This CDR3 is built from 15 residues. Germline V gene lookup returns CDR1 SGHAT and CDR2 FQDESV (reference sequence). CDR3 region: CASSRSGLPYNEQFF. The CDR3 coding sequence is TGTGCCAGCAGCCGATCAGGGCTCCCCTACAATGAGCAGTTCTTC.

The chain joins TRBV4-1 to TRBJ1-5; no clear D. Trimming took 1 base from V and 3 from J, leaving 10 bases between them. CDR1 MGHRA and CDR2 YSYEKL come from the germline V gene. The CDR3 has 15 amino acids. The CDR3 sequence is CASSQVGGNNQPQHF. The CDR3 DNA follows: TGCGCCAGCAGCCAAGTAGGCGGGAACAATCAGCCCCAGCATTTT.

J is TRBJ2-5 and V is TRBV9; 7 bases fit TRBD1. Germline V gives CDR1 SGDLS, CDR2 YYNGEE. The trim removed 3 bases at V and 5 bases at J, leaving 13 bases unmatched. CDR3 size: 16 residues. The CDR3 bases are TGTGCCAGCAGCGCTTACGAACAGGGGTGGTCGGAGACCCAGTACTTC. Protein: CASSAYEQGWSETQYF.

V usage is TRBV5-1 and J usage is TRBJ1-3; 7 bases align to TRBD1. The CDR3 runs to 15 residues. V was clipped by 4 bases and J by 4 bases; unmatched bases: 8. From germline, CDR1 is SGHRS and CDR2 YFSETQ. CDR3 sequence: CASSLRTGGGNTIYF. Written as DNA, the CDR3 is TGCGCCAGCAGCCTGAGGACAGGAGGGGGAAACACCATATATTTT.

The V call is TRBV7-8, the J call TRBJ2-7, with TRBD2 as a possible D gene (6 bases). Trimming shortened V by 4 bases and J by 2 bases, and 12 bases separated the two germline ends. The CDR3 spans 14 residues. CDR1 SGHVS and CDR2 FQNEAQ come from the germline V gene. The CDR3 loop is CASSSGTLAYEQYF. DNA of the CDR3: TGTGCCAGCAGCTCAGGGACTCTTGCCTACGAGCAGTACTTC.

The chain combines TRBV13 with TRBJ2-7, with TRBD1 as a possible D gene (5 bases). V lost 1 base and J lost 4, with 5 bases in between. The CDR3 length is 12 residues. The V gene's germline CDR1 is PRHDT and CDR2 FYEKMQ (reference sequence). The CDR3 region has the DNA TGTGCCAGCAGCTTAGAGGGGTACGAGCAGTACTTC. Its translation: CASSLEGYEQYF.

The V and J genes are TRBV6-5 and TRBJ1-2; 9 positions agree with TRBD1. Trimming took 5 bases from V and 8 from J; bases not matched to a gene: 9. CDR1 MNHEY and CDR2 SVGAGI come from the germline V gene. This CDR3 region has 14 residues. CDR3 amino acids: CASSPGTGLGGYTF. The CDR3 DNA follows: TGTGCCAGCAGTCCAGGGACAGGGCTCGGAGGCTACACCTTC.

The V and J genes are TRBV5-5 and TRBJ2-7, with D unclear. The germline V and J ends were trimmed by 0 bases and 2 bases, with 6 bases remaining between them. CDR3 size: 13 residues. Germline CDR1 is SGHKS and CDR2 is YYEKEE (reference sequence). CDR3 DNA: TGTGCCAGCAGCTTGGCCTCTACCTACGAGCAGTACTTC. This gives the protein CASSLASTYEQYF.

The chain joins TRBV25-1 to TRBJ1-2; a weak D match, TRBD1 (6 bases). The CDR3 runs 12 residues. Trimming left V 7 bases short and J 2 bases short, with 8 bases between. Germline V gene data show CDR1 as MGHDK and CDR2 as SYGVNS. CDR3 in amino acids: CASNGQNYGYTF. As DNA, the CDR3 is TGTGCCAGCAATGGACAGAACTATGGCTACACCTTC.

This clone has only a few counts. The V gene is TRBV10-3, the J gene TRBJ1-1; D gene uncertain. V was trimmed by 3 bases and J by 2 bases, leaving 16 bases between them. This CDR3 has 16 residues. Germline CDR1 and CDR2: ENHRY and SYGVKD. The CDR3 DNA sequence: TGTGCCATCAGTGATGCGGTGCTCCTACCCAACACTGAAGCTTTCTTT. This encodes CAISDAVLLPNTEAFF.

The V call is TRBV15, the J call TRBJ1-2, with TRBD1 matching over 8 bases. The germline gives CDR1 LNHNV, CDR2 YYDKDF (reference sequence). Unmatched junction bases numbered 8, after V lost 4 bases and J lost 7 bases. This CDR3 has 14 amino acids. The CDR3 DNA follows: TGTGCCACCAGCATTTCAGGGGGCTCTAGTGGCTACACCTTC. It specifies CATSISGGSSGYTF.

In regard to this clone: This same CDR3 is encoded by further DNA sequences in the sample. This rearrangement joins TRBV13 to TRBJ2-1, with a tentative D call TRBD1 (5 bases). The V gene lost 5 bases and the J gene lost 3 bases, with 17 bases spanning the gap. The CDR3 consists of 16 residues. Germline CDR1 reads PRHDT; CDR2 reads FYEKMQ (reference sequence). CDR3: CASSPTGEFFYNEQFF. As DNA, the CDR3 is TGTGCCAGCAGCCCAACAGGAGAATTCTTCTACAATGAGCAGTTCTTC.

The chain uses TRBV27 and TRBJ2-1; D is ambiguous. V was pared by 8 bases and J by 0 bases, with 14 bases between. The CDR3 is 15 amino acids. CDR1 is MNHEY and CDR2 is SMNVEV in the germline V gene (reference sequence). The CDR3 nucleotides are TGTGCCAGCGGAAAACCTAGGTTCTCCTACAATGAGCAGTTCTTC. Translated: CASGKPRFSYNEQFF.

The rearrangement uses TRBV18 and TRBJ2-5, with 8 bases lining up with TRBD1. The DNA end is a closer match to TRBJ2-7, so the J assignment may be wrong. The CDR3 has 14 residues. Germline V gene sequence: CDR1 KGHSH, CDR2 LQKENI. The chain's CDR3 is CASSPDRETYEQYF. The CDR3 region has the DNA TGTGCCAGCTCACCGGACAGGGAAACCTACGAGCAGTACTTC.

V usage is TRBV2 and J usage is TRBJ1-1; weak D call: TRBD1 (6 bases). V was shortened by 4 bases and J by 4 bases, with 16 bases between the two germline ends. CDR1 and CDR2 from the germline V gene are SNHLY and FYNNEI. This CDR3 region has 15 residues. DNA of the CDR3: TGTGCCAGCAGTGTTTGGCTAATGGGGGCCACTGAAGCTTTCTTT. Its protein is CASSVWLMGATEAFF.

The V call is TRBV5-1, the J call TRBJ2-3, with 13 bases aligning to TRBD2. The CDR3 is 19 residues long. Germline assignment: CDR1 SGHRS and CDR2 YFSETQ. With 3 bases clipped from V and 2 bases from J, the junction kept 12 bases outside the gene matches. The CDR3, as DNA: TGCGCCAGCAGCTGGATTACTAGCGGGGGGGTACTACTCACAGATACGCAGTATTTT. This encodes CASSWITSGGVLLTDTQYF.